This T cell receptor (beta chain) is drawn from a study of T cell responses to AZD1222 COVID-19 vaccine. Produced via immunoSEQ multiplex PCR; TCRdb's table is partial and in-frame only. The sample gives 150,000 or so clones, around nine tenths of which show up once; less than 5.5% is in the top ten. There are 14 residues in the CDR3. The V end lost 6 bases, the J end lost 2 bases, and 11 bases lay between the germline ends. CDR1 and CDR2 (germline): SNHLY, FYNNEI. The receptor's source is an adult in good health. The chain recombines TRBV2 with TRBJ2-1, with D unresolved. The specimen was peripheral blood, collected on day 0 of AZD1222 vaccination. The DNA of the CDR3 is TGTGCCAGCAGAGGGCTACCCGCCTACAATGAGCAGTTCTTC. It translates to CASRGLPAYNEQFF.